The clone carrying this T cell receptor beta chain appeared many times. The record originates from a study of T-cell reconstitution after alpha-beta-depleted transplantation in children. Preparing the TCRbeta library involved the use of unique molecular identifiers. TCRdb ran MiXCR on the PCR reads and lists one entry per CDR3 protein. The table lists hundreds of thousands of distinct CDR3 sequences, approximately 12% of them singletons, with about 2.4% in the top ten. Sequenced material: PBMCs from the stem cell graft donor, taken from the stem cell graft. This clonotype originated in a human donor who donated a stem cell graft to a child with acute lymphoblastic leukemia.

The CDR3 reads CASSFEPRAWETQYF. The CDR3 DNA reads TGTGCCAGCAGCTTCGAACCGAGGGCGTGGGAGACCCAGTACTTC. This chain uses TRBV5-5 with TRBJ2-5; D possibly corresponds to TRBD2 (5 bases). The V gene lost 2 bases and the J gene lost 5 bases, with 16 bases spanning the gap. The V gene's germline CDR1 is SGHKS and CDR2 YYEKEE (reference sequence). The CDR3 runs to 15 residues.